This T cell receptor beta chain was sequenced during a study of chemoradiotherapy in HPV16-positive cancers. General study points: In HPV16-positive patients, HPV-responsive T-cell expansion tracked better recurrence-free survival.

Here immunoSEQ multiplex PCR was the method, and the copy in TCRdb shows in-frame clones only, minus some. This sample yields about 9,600 clones, of which around 83% are seen a single time; 13% belongs to the top ten. Repertoires were sampled repeatedly during chemoradiotherapy. Note on this clone: Its antigen is still unknown.

The input for sequencing was tumor tissue, taken from a patient who underwent chemoradiotherapy. The sequence was collected from a human donor with HPV-associated anogenital cancer.

The CDR3 spells CASSPEIEYEQFF. In DNA form, the CDR3 reads TGCGCCAGCAGCCCAGAGATAGAATATGAGCAGTTCTTC. The chain is built from TRBV5-1 and TRBJ2-1; D call uncertain. The germline V and J ends were trimmed by 4 bases and 8 bases, with 13 bases remaining between them. Per the germline V gene, CDR1 is SGHRS and CDR2 is YFSETQ. This CDR3 region has 13 residues.